The clone carrying this T cell receptor beta chain was recorded many times. The sample is drawn from a study of T cells in Graves' hyperthyroidism and ophthalmopathy. RNA transcripts provided the source from which TCR beta CDR3 regions were amplified. Carried out on the TCR CDR3, a first-round RT-PCR used the HTBI primer set. TCRdb re-called the multiplex PCR reads with MiXCR, one entry per CDR3 protein. The sample holds hundreds of thousands of distinct CDR3 sequences; 14% are singletons and the top ten take approximately 10%. This receptor was taken from a woman aged 18-29 years with Graves' hyperthyroidism. What was sequenced was blood.

The CDR3 sequence: CASSLAGYSNQPQHF. The DNA for the CDR3 is TGTGCCAGCAGTCTGGCAGGGTATTCCAATCAGCCCCAGCATTTT. The chain is built from TRBV28 and TRBJ1-5, with D possibly being TRBD1 (5 bases). Per the germline V gene, CDR1 is MDHEN and CDR2 is SYDVKM. Trimming removed 5 bases at V and 3 bases at J, with 14 bases between. The CDR3 consists of 15 residues.